This paragraph covers one TCR beta chain sequence. This entry belongs to a study of early T cells in non-severe SARS-CoV-2 infection. Researchers tagged individual cDNA molecules with unique molecular identifiers. TCRdb used MiXCR to reprocess the 5' RACE reads, holding one entry per CDR3 protein. The sample carries around 37,000 distinct CDR3 sequences, roughly 9.2% recorded once. The TCR comes from an adult who was a healthcare worker with PCR-confirmed SARS-CoV-2 infection or an uninfected control (not recorded which). Sequenced: whole blood.

CDR3 region: CASSQVGEGGGAGEQFF. CDR3 in DNA: TGCGCCAGCAGCCAAGTAGGCGAGGGCGGGGGGGCCGGTGAGCAGTTCTTC. This chain joins TRBV4-3 and TRBJ2-1, with 9 bases that match TRBD2. The CDR3 consists of 17 residues. Germline CDR1 LGHNA, CDR2 YSLEER. Germline trimming cut 1 base from V and 9 bases from J; bases unmatched to any gene: 13.